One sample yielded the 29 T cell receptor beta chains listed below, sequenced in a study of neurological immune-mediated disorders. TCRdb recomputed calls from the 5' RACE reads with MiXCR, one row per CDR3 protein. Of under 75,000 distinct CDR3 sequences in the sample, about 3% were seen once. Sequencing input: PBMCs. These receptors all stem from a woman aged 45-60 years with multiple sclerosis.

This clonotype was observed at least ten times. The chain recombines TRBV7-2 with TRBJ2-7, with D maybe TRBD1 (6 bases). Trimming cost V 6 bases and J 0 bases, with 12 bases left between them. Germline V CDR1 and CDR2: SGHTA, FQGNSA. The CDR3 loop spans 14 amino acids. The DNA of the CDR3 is TGTGCCAGCAGGGGGGCGGGCGGCTCCTACGAGCAGTACTTC. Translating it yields CASRGAGGSYEQYF.

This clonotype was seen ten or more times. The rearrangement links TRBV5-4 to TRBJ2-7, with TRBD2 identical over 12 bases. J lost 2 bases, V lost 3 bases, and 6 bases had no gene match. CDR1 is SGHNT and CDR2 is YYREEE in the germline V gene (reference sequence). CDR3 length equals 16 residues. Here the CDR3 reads CASSSPSGRAAYEQYF. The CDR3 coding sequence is TGTGCCAGCAGCTCCCCTAGCGGGAGGGCCGCCTACGAGCAGTACTTC.

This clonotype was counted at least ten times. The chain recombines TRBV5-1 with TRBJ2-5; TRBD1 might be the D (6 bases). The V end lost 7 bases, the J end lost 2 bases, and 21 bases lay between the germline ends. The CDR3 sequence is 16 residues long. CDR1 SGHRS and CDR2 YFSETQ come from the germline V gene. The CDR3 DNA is TGCGCCAGCTACCCCAGGCCCCTGGGACAACAAGAGACCCAGTACTTC. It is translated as CASYPRPLGQQETQYF. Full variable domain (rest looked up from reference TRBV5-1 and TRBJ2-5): KAGVTQTPRYLIKTRGQQVTLSCSPISGHRSVSWYQQTPGQGLQFLFEYFSETQRNKGNFPGRFSGRQFSNSRSEMNVSTLELGDSALYLCASYPRPLGQQETQYFGPGTRLLVL.

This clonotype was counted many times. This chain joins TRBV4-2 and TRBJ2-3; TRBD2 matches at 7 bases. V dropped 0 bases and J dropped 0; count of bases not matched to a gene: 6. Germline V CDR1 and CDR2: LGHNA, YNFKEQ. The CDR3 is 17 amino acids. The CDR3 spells CASSQDRLADSTDTQYF. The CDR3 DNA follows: TGTGCCAGCAGCCAAGATCGGCTAGCGGATAGCACAGATACGCAGTATTTT.

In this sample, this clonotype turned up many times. The CDR3 loop is CASSPISGKQPQHF. DNA of the CDR3: TGTGCCAGCAGCCCAATCTCAGGGAAACAGCCCCAGCATTTT. The gene calls are TRBV7-2 and TRBJ1-5; D is perhaps TRBD1 (5 bases). Germline values: CDR1 SGHTA, CDR2 FQGNSA. The CDR3 extends over 14 amino acids. V was pared by 5 bases and J by 7 bases, with 15 bases between. Based on the CDR3 plus reference TRBV7-2 and TRBJ1-5, the full variable domain is GAGVSQSPSNKVTEKGKDVELRCDPISGHTALYWYRQSLGQGLEFLIYFQGNSAPDKSGLPSDRFSAERTGGSVSTLTIQRTQQEDSAVYLCASSPISGKQPQHFGDGTRLSIL.

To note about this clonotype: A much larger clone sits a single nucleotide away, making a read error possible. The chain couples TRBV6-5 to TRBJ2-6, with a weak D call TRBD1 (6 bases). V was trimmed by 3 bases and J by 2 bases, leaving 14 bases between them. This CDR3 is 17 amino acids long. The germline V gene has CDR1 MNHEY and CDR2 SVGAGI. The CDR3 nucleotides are TGTGCCAGCAGTTATGGGGAAGGGGGTGCTGGGGCCAACGTCCTGACTTTC. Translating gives CASSYGEGGAGANVLTF.

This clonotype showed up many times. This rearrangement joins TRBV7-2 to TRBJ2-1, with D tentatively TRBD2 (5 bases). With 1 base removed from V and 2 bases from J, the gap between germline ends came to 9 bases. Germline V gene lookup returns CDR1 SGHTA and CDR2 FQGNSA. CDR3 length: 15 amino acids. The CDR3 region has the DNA TGTGCCAGCAGCTTAGATCCTAGCACCTACAATGAGCAGTTCTTC. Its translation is CASSLDPSTYNEQFF.

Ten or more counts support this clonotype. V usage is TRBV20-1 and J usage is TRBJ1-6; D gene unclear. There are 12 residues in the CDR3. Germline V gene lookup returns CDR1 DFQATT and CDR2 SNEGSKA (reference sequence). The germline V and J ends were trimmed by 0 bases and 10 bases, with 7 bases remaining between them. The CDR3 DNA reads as TGCAGTGCTAGAGATAGGGTCTCACCCCTCCACTTT. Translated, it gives CSARDRVSPLHF.

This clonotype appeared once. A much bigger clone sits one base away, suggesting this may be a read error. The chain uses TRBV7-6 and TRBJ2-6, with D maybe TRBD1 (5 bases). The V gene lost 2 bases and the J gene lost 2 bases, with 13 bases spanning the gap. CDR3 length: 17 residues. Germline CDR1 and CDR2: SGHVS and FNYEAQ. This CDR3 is CASSLRKGVTGANVLTF. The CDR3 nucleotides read TGTGCCAGCAGCTTACGGAAAGGGGTAACTGGGGCCAACGTCCTGACTTTC.

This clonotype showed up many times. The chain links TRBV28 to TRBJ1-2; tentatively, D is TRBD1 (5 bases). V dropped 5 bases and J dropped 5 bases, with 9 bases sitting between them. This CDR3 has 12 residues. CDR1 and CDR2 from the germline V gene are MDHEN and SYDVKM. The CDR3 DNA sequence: TGTGCCAGCAGTCCCCAGGGATATGGCTACACCTTC. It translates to CASSPQGYGYTF.

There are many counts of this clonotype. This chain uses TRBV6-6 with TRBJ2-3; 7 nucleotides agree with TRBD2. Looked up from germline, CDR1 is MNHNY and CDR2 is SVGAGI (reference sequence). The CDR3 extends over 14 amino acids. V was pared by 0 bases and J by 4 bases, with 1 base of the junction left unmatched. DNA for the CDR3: TGTGCCAGCAGTTACTCTAGCGGGCCAGATACGCAGTATTTT. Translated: CASSYSSGPDTQYF.

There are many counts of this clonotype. This CDR3 is CATGGQRLTYNEQFF. The CDR3, as DNA: TGTGCCACCGGAGGACAGCGCTTAACCTACAATGAGCAGTTCTTC. The chain has TRBV24-1 and TRBJ2-1, with D possibly being TRBD1 (6 bases). Germline V gene lookup returns CDR1 KGHDR and CDR2 SFDVKD. Trimming removed 9 bases at V and 2 bases at J, with 16 bases between. The CDR3 spans 15 residues.

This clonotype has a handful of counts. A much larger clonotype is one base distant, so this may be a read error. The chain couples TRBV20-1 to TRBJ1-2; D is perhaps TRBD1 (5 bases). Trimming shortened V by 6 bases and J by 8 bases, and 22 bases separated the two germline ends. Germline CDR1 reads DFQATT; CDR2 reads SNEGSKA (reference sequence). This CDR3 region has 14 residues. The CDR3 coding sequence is TGCAGTGCCCTCCAGGGAAAGGGAATATACGGCTACACCTTC. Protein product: CSALQGKGIYGYTF.

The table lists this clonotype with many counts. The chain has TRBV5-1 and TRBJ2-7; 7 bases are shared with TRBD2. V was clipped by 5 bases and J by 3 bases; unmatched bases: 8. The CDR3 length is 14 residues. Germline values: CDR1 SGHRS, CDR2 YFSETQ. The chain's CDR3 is CASRGGRTGYEQYF. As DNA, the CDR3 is TGCGCCAGCAGGGGGGGGAGGACCGGCTACGAGCAGTACTTC.

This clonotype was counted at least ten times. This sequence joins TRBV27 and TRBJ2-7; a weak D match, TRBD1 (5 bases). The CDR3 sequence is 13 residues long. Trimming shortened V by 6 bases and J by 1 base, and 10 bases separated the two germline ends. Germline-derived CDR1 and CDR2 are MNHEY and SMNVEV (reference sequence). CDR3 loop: CASSRQKSYEQYF. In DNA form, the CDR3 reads TGTGCCAGCAGCCGACAGAAATCCTACGAGCAGTACTTC.

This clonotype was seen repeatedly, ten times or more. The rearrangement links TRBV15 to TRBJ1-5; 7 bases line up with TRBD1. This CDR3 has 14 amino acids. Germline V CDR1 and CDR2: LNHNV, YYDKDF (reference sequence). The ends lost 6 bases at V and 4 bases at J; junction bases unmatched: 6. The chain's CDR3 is CATSNTGANQPQHF. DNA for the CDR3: TGTGCCACCAGTAATACAGGGGCGAATCAGCCCCAGCATTTT.

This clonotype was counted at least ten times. CDR3: CASSQDRRAGETQYF. In DNA form, the CDR3 reads TGTGCCAGCAGCCAAGATCGGCGGGCCGGGGAGACCCAGTACTTC. This chain uses TRBV4-2 with TRBJ2-5, with D possibly being TRBD2 (5 bases). Trimming left V 0 bases short and J 5 bases short, with 13 bases between. Germline V CDR1 and CDR2: LGHNA, YNFKEQ. This CDR3 region has 15 residues.

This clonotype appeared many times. In DNA form, the CDR3 reads TGCAGTGCTAGAGACCCCGGAGGGGCGGGAGCTAGGGAGACCCAGTACTTC. Translating it yields CSARDPGGAGARETQYF. The chain carries TRBV20-1 and TRBJ2-5; 7 bases fit TRBD2. Trimming cost V 0 bases and J 5 bases; bases outside gene matches: 15. The CDR3 length is 17 residues. Germline V CDR1 and CDR2: DFQATT, SNEGSKA (reference sequence).

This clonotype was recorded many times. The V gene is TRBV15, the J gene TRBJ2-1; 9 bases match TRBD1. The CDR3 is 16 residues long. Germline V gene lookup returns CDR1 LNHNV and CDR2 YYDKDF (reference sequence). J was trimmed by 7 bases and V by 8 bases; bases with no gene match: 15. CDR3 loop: CATRGGRGTGRNEQFF. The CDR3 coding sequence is TGTGCCACCCGGGGCGGTCGCGGGACAGGGCGGAATGAGCAGTTCTTC.

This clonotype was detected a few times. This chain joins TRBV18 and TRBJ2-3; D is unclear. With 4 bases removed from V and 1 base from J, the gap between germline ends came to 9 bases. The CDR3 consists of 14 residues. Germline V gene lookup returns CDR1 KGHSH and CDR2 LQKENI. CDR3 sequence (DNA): TGTGCCAGCTCACTCGGAAGGGGCACAGATACGCAGTATTTT. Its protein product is CASSLGRGTDTQYF.

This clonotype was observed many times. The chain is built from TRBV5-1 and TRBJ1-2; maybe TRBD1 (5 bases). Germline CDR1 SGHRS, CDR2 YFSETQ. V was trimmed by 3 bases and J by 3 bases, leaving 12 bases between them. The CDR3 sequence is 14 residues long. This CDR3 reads CASSSPGVYYGYTF. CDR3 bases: TGCGCCAGCAGCTCGCCGGGGGTATACTATGGCTACACCTTC.

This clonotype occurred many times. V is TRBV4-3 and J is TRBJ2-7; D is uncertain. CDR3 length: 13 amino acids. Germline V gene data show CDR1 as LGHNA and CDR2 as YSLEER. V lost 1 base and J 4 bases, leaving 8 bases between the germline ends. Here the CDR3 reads CASSQARQYEQYF. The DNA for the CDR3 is TGCGCCAGCAGCCAAGCTCGGCAATACGAGCAGTACTTC.

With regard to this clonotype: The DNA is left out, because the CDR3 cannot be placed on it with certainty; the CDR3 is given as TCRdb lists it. This chain's CDR3 is CASSFYICSALRGPRTDTQYF. V is TRBV12-3 or TRBV12-4 and J is TRBJ2-3; TRBD1 is the table's D call, not checked against the DNA. Ends included, the CDR3 has 21 residues.

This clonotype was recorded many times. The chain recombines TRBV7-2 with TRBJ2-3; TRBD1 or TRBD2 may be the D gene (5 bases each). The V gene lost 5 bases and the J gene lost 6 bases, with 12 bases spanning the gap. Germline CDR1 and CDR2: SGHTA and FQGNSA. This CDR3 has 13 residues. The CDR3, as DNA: TGTGCCAGCAGCCGGGGACCACCCGATACGCAGTATTTT. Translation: CASSRGPPDTQYF.

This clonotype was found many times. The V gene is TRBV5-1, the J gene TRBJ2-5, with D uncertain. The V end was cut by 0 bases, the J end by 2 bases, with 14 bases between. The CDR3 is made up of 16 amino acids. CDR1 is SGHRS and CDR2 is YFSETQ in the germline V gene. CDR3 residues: CASSLGTATVQETQYF. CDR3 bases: TGCGCCAGCAGCTTGGGTACCGCCACCGTTCAAGAGACCCAGTACTTC.

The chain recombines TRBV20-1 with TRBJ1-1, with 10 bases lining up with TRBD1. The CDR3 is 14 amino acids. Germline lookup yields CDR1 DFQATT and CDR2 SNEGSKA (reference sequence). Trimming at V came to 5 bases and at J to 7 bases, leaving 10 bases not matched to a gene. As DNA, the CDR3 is TGCAGTGCTCCCGCCCCAGGGACAGGGGTTGAAGCTTTCTTT. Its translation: CSAPAPGTGVEAFF.

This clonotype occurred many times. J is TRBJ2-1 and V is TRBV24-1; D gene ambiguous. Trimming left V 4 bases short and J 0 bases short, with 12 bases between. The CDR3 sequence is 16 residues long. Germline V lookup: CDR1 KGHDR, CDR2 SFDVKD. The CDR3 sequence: CATSDPDVSSYNEQFF. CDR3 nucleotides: TGTGCCACCAGTGACCCGGACGTTAGCTCCTACAATGAGCAGTTCTTC.

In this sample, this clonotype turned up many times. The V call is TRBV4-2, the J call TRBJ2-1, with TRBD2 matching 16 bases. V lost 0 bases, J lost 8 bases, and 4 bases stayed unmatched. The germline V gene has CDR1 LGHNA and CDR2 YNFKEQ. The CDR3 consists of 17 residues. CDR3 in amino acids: CASSQEMGLAGGDEQFF. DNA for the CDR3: TGTGCCAGCAGCCAAGAAATGGGACTAGCGGGAGGGGATGAGCAGTTCTTC.

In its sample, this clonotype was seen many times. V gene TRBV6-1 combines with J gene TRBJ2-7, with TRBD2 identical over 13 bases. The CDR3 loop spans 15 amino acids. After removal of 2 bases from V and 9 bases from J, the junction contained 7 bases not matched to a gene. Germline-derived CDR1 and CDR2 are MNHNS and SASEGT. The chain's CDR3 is CASSERTSGSSVQYF. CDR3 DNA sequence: TGTGCCAGCAGTGAACGGACTAGCGGGAGCTCAGTGCAGTACTTC.